One and the same sample provided the 32 T cell receptor beta chains below, sequenced in a study of beta chain features in type 1 diabetes. Study-wide points: Significant though moderate, a shortening of TCRB CDR3s appeared in all four CD4+ subsets of Type 1 diabetes patients.

Antigens for these TCRs are unknown. As every portion of the isolated RNA was reverse transcribed, the sequencing read expressed TCRB transcripts. Profiling relied on immunoSEQ multiplex PCR, and the TCRdb table lists in-frame clones only, not all of them. The sample lists 600,000 to 700,000 clones, around 11% occurring once. Sequencing input: naive CD4+ T cells from blood. These receptors all come from a man aged 25-45 years with type 1 diabetes.

The chain links TRBV6-1 to TRBJ2-7; D possibly corresponds to TRBD2 (6 bases). The germline gives CDR1 MNHNS, CDR2 SASEGT. The CDR3 has 14 residues. V shed 1 base and J shed 3 bases, with 10 bases lying between them. CDR3 coding DNA: TGTGCCAGCAGTGAAGAGGGGCGGGGCTACGAGCAGTACTTC. Translation gives CASSEEGRGYEQYF.

This clone was counted between two and nine times. This rearrangement joins TRBV7-2 to TRBJ1-4; D is undetermined. Germline V CDR1 and CDR2: SGHTA, FQGNSA. This CDR3 comprises 12 residues. V shed 3 bases and J shed 7 bases, with 6 bases lying between them. The CDR3 DNA sequence: TGTGCCAGCAGCTTGTGGGGTGAAAAACTGTTTTTT. The encoded protein is CASSLWGEKLFF.

V usage is TRBV30 and J usage is TRBJ2-1; weak D call: TRBD1 (5 bases). CDR1 GTSNPN and CDR2 SVGIG come from the germline V gene (reference sequence). The CDR3 totals 13 residues. The V end lost 2 bases, the J end lost 5 bases, and 10 bases lay between the germline ends. The CDR3 protein is CAWSSAGNNEQFF. CDR3 coding DNA: TGTGCCTGGAGTTCGGCAGGGAACAATGAGCAGTTCTTC.

V gene TRBV11-1 combines with J gene TRBJ2-6, with unresolved D. V was shortened by 6 bases and J by 2 bases, with 5 bases between the two germline ends. The germline CDR1 and CDR2 sequences are SGHAT and FQDESV (reference sequence). The CDR3 loop spans 13 amino acids. This CDR3 is CASRGTGANVLTF. The CDR3 coding sequence is TGTGCCAGCAGGGGAACTGGGGCCAACGTCCTGACTTTC.

CDR3: CSVEDRGQTEAFF. The CDR3 DNA is TGCAGCGTTGAAGATAGGGGACAGACTGAAGCTTTCTTT. The chain couples TRBV29-1 to TRBJ1-1; 7 bases line up with TRBD1. V shed 0 bases, J shed 5 bases, and the junction held 3 bases outside the gene matches. This CDR3 spans 13 amino acids. Germline loops: CDR1 SQVTM, CDR2 ANQGSEA.

The V call is TRBV7-8, the J call TRBJ2-1, with D tentatively TRBD1 (5 bases). Germline CDR1 and CDR2: SGHVS and FQNEAQ. V was cut by 1 base and J by 5 bases, with 9 bases left in between. This CDR3 comprises 14 residues. The CDR3 is CASSLGGAHNEQFF. Here the CDR3 DNA reads TGTGCCAGCAGCTTAGGTGGGGCACACAATGAGCAGTTCTTC. Supplemented by reference TRBV7-8 and TRBJ2-1, the full variable domain reads GAGVSQSPRYKVAKRGQDVALRCDPISGHVSLFWYQQALGQGPEFLTYFQNEAQLDKSGLPSDRFFAERPEGSVSTLKIQRTQQEDSAVYLCASSLGGAHNEQFFGPGTRLTVL.

The J gene is TRBJ2-3, the V gene TRBV5-1; possibly TRBD2 for D (6 bases). CDR1 is SGHRS and CDR2 is YFSETQ in the germline V gene. V lost 2 bases, J lost 5 bases, and 15 bases lay in between. The CDR3 sequence is 15 residues long. The CDR3 loop reads CASSFPGTGRDTQYF. The DNA of the CDR3 is TGCGCCAGCAGCTTCCCCGGGACTGGGAGAGATACGCAGTATTTT.

The chain couples TRBV7-2 to TRBJ1-3; D ambiguous. The CDR3 sequence is 12 residues long. Germline loops: CDR1 SGHTA, CDR2 FQGNSA. With 3 bases removed from V and 7 bases from J, the gap between germline ends came to 7 bases. The CDR3 bases are TGTGCCAGCAGCTTCCAAGTGAACACCATATATTTT. It specifies CASSFQVNTIYF.

The chain carries TRBV4-3 and TRBJ2-1; 8 bases map to TRBD2. Per the germline V gene, CDR1 is LGHNA and CDR2 is YSLEER. The junction had 18 bases not matched to a gene; V was cut back by 3 bases and J by 5 bases. The CDR3 is 19 amino acids. The CDR3 is CASSQALSGEIGSHNEQFF. For the CDR3, the DNA is TGCGCCAGCAGCCAGGCACTTAGCGGGGAAATTGGGTCTCACAATGAGCAGTTCTTC.

This clone was counted between two and nine times. For the CDR3, the DNA is TGCGCCAGCAGCCAATACATCCAACCCCAGGGCGGGGAGCTGTTTTTT. It specifies CASSQYIQPQGGELFF. The rearrangement joins TRBV4-3 to TRBJ2-2; TRBD1 might be the D (5 bases). Per germline, CDR1 LGHNA and CDR2 YSLEER. V lost 2 bases and J lost 7, with 17 bases in between. The CDR3 has 16 residues.

This chain links TRBV7-9 with TRBJ1-1; D is undetermined. Germline-derived CDR1 and CDR2 are SEHNR and FQNEAQ (reference sequence). CDR3 length: 13 amino acids. Trimming took 5 bases from V and 5 from J, leaving 12 bases between them. In nucleotides, the CDR3 is TGTGCCAGCAGCCCTAACCAGTGGACTGAAGCTTTCTTT. Its translation is CASSPNQWTEAFF. Supplemented by reference TRBV7-9 and TRBJ1-1, the full variable domain reads DTGVSQNPRHKITKRGQNVTFRCDPISEHNRLYWYRQTLGQGPEFLTYFQNEAQLEKSRLLSDRFSAERPKGSFSTLEIQRTEQGDSAMYLCASSPNQWTEAFFGQGTRLTVV.

This clone was counted between two and nine times. This chain uses TRBV6-5 with TRBJ2-7; 7 bases match TRBD1. Germline lookup yields CDR1 MNHEY and CDR2 SVGAGI. V shed 6 bases and J 1 base; nucleotides not matched to a gene: 3. The CDR3 is made up of 13 amino acids. For the CDR3, the DNA is TGTGCCAGCAGCCCGGACAGGTCCTACGAGCAGTACTTC. It codes for CASSPDRSYEQYF.

The rearrangement uses TRBV7-6 and TRBJ1-1; 7 nucleotides match TRBD1. This CDR3 region has 16 residues. Germline loops: CDR1 SGHVS, CDR2 FNYEAQ. V gave up 5 bases and J gave up 6 bases; unmatched junction bases: 15. The CDR3 loop reads CASSHPRGGASAEAFF. The CDR3 DNA sequence: TGTGCCAGCAGCCACCCCAGGGGGGGGGCGAGCGCTGAAGCTTTCTTT.

There are a few counts of this clone. This chain connects TRBV9 to TRBJ2-3, with a weak D call TRBD1 (5 bases). Trimming pared 1 base from V and 0 bases from J, leaving 12 bases between. CDR1 is SGDLS, CDR2 YYNGEE, per germline. This CDR3 contains 16 residues. CDR3 in amino acids: CASSVQGSPSTDTQYF. The CDR3 DNA sequence: TGTGCCAGCAGCGTACAGGGTTCGCCTAGCACAGATACGCAGTATTTT.

The V gene is TRBV7-3, the J gene TRBJ2-2, with D unclear. V lost 3 bases to trimming and J lost 1 base, with 6 bases between them. CDR1 and CDR2 from the germline V gene are SGHTA and FQGTGA. The CDR3 length is 14 residues. The CDR3 loop reads CASSLQENTGELFF. The CDR3 coding sequence is TGTGCCAGCAGCTTGCAGGAGAACACCGGGGAGCTGTTTTTT.

The chain employs TRBV28 and TRBJ2-7; TRBD1 matches at 8 bases. J lost 2 bases, V lost 5 bases, and 20 bases had no gene match. This CDR3 has 19 residues. Germline CDR1 is MDHEN and CDR2 is SYDVKM. The CDR3 sequence: CASSPHSARTGRNTYEQYF. In DNA form, the CDR3 reads TGTGCCAGCAGTCCCCACTCCGCCCGGACAGGGAGAAATACCTACGAGCAGTACTTC.

This clone has a handful of counts. This chain connects TRBV30 to TRBJ2-5; the D gene is possibly TRBD1 (6 bases). The DNA end is a closer match to TRBJ2-7, so the J assignment may be wrong. Germline V CDR1 and CDR2: GTSNPN, SVGIG (reference sequence). The CDR3 runs to 14 residues. The CDR3 DNA follows: TGTGCCTGGAGTGAACCCACAGGGATATACGAGCAGTACTTC. Translated: CAWSEPTGIYEQYF.

V is TRBV7-2 and J is TRBJ1-6; D remains ambiguous. Trimming stripped 3 bases from V and 7 bases from J, with 4 bases between. Germline V gene lookup returns CDR1 SGHTA and CDR2 FQGNSA. CDR3 length: 12 amino acids. The CDR3 DNA follows: TGTGCCAGCAGCTTTCCGAATTCACCCCTCCACTTT. This translates into CASSFPNSPLHF.

This clone was observed a handful of times. The chain couples TRBV11-1 to TRBJ2-1; D is ambiguous. Germline V lookup: CDR1 SGHAT, CDR2 FQDESV (reference sequence). This CDR3 comprises 17 residues. V lost 4 bases and J lost 0, with 16 bases in between. CDR3: CASSSRLGMSSYNEQFF. As DNA, the CDR3 is TGTGCCAGCAGCTCACGTCTGGGGATGAGCTCCTACAATGAGCAGTTCTTC. The full variable domain, with the rest looked up from reference TRBV11-1 and TRBJ2-1, is EAEVAQSPRYKITEKSQAVAFWCDPISGHATLYWYRQILGQGPELLVQFQDESVVDDSQLPKDRFSAERLKGVDSTLKIQPAELGDSAMYLCASSSRLGMSSYNEQFFGPGTRLTVL.

This clone was counted between two and nine times. V usage is TRBV25-1 and J usage is TRBJ2-5; D may correspond to TRBD1 or TRBD2 (6 bases each). The end of the DNA aligns better with TRBJ2-7, so the J call may be wrong. The CDR3 is made up of 15 amino acids. Germline V gene lookup returns CDR1 MGHDK and CDR2 SYGVNS. The CDR3, as DNA: TGTGCCAGCAGTGAATTCGTGGGGGGCGGGCACGAGCAGTACTTC. Its translation: CASSEFVGGGHEQYF.

The J gene is TRBJ2-3, the V gene TRBV4-2, with 12 bases that match TRBD2. Trimming cost V 0 bases and J 2 bases; bases outside gene matches: 3. This CDR3 comprises 17 residues. CDR1 is LGHNA, CDR2 YNFKEQ, per germline. The CDR3 spells CASSQETSGGFTDTQYF. The CDR3 DNA follows: TGTGCCAGCAGCCAAGAAACTAGCGGGGGGTTCACAGATACGCAGTATTTT.

V and J are TRBV28 and TRBJ2-5; either TRBD1 or TRBD2 may fit D (5 bases each). From germline, CDR1 is MDHEN and CDR2 SYDVKM. This CDR3 has 13 amino acids. V was pared by 5 bases and J by 2 bases, with 9 bases between. The CDR3 loop reads CASSRDGQETQYF. The CDR3 DNA follows: TGTGCCAGCAGTCGGGACGGACAAGAGACCCAGTACTTC.

This clone appeared a few times. V usage is TRBV7-2 and J usage is TRBJ1-4; D may be TRBD1 (5 bases). V gave up 4 bases and J gave up 0 bases, with 9 bases separating them. The germline gives CDR1 SGHTA, CDR2 FQGNSA. This CDR3 spans 15 amino acids. CDR3 loop: CASSSDSSTNEKLFF. The CDR3 nucleotides read TGTGCCAGCAGCTCAGACAGTTCAACTAATGAAAAACTGTTTTTT.

This clone has just a few counts. Other DNA sequences in this sample translate to the same CDR3. The J gene is TRBJ1-2, the V gene TRBV25-1; possibly TRBD1 for D (6 bases). The germline V gene encodes CDR1 MGHDK and CDR2 SYGVNS. The CDR3 has 13 residues. The V end was cut by 6 bases, the J end by 2 bases, with 10 bases between. The CDR3 bases are TGTGCCAGCAGCCCAGGACAGAACTATGGCTACACCTTC. Protein: CASSPGQNYGYTF.

This clone turned up a few times. CDR3 DNA sequence: TGTGCCAGCACCAATGGGGGACAGGCTTCTGGGGCCAACGTCCTGACTTTC. This sequence encodes CASTNGGQASGANVLTF. This chain links TRBV28 with TRBJ2-6; 8 nucleotides match TRBD1. Per the germline V gene, CDR1 is MDHEN and CDR2 is SYDVKM. V was pared by 7 bases and J by 1 base, with 9 bases of the junction left unmatched. The CDR3 totals 17 residues.

Here the CDR3 DNA reads TGCGCCAGCAGCTTGGCCCGGGAGAGTTATGGCTACACCTTC. The encoded protein is CASSLARESYGYTF. This chain joins TRBV5-1 and TRBJ1-2; D is unclear. V lost 0 bases, J lost 5 bases, and 11 bases lay in between. Germline V lookup: CDR1 SGHRS, CDR2 YFSETQ. This CDR3 spans 14 amino acids.

V is TRBV6-5 and J is TRBJ1-4, with D uncertain. The CDR3 is 16 amino acids. The V gene lost 0 bases and the J gene lost 2 bases, with 10 bases spanning the gap. CDR1 and CDR2 (germline): MNHEY, SVGAGI. In DNA, the CDR3 is TGTGCCAGCAGTTACTCGGGGTCGGGGACTAATGAAAAACTGTTTTTT. Its protein product is CASSYSGSGTNEKLFF.

The chain links TRBV7-6 to TRBJ1-1; 12 bases line up with TRBD1. This CDR3 is built from 16 residues. The J segment lost 1 base and the V segment lost 6 bases, leaving 6 bases of the junction unmatched. The germline CDR1 and CDR2 sequences are SGHVS and FNYEAQ. CDR3 residues: CASRTGTGGANTEAFF. The CDR3, as DNA: TGTGCCAGCAGAACCGGGACAGGGGGCGCGAACACTGAAGCTTTCTTT.

This clone was picked up a small number of times. The chain has TRBV4-3 and TRBJ1-5; no clear D gene. V lost 0 bases to trimming and J lost 7 bases, with 7 bases between them. Looked up from germline, CDR1 is LGHNA and CDR2 is YSLEER. This CDR3 is 13 amino acids long. The CDR3, as DNA: TGCGCCAGCAGCCAAGATTATGAGCAGCCCCAGCATTTT. Amino acid sequence: CASSQDYEQPQHF.

The J gene is TRBJ2-5, the V gene TRBV7-2; 9 bases are shared with TRBD2. The junction had 9 bases not matched to a gene; V was cut back by 11 bases and J by 5 bases. This CDR3 contains 13 residues. Germline CDR1 and CDR2: SGHTA and FQGNSA. CDR3 nucleotides: TGTGCCTCCCGCGGGGGGGCCGGGGAGACCCAGTACTTC. Amino acid sequence: CASRGGAGETQYF.

Note on this clone: Other DNA sequences in this sample translate to the same CDR3. The chain recombines TRBV5-4 with TRBJ1-4, with TRBD1 matching over 8 bases. This CDR3 contains 13 residues. Germline CDR1 SGHNT, CDR2 YYREEE (reference sequence). The trim removed 0 bases at V and 8 bases at J, leaving 0 bases unmatched. The CDR3 sequence: CASSLGTGEKLFF. The CDR3 coding sequence is TGTGCCAGCAGCTTGGGGACAGGGGAAAAACTGTTTTTT.

The chain combines TRBV11-2 with TRBJ2-7; 9 nucleotides line up with TRBD1. There are 11 residues in the CDR3. Looked up from germline, CDR1 is SGHAT and CDR2 is FQNNGV. Trimming cost V 4 bases and J 12 bases; bases outside gene matches: 4. The CDR3 sequence: CASSSGQGRYF. CDR3 nucleotide sequence: TGTGCCAGCAGCTCAGGACAGGGGAGGTACTTC.